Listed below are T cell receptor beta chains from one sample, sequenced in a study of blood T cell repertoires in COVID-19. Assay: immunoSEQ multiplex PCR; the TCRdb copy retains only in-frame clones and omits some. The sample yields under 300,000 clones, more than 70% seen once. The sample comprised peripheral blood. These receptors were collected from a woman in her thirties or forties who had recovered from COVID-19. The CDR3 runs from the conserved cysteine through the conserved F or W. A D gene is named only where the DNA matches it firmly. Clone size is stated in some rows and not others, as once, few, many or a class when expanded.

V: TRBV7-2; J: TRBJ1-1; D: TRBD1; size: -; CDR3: CASSLAGTAGTEAFF; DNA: TGTGCCAGCAGCTTAGCGGGGACAGCCGGAACTGAAGCTTTCTTT
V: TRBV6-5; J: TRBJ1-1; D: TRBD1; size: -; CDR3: CASSYLGQSEAFF; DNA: TGTGCCAGCAGTTACTTGGGACAGTCTGAAGCTTTCTTT
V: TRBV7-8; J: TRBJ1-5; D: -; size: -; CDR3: CASSSQGAASNQPQHF; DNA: TGTGCCAGCAGCTCCCAAGGGGCAGCAAGCAATCAGCCCCAGCATTTT
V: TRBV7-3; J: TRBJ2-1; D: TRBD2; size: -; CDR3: CASSLVGLAARPHNEQFF; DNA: TGTGCCAGCAGCTTAGTCGGACTAGCGGCTCGACCCCACAATGAGCAGTTCTTC
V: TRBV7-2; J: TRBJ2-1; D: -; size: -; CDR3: CASSLAPPGGARNEQFF; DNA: TGTGCCAGCAGCTTAGCCCCCCCGGGCGGGGCTAGGAATGAGCAGTTCTTC
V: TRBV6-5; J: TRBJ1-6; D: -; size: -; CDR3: CASRGSLNSPLHF; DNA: TGTGCCAGCAGGGGCAGCCTGAATTCACCCCTCCACTTT
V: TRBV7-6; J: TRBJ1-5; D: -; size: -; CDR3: CASSGGMGQPQHF; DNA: TGTGCCAGCAGCGGAGGGATGGGCCAGCCCCAGCATTTT
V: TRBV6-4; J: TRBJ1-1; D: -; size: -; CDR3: CASSFRMNTEAFF; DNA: TGTGCCAGCAGCTTCCGTATGAACACTGAAGCTTTCTTT
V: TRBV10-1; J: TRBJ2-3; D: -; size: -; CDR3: CASPRCPHTDTQYF; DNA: TGCGCCAGCCCCAGATGCCCCCACACAGATACGCAGTATTTT
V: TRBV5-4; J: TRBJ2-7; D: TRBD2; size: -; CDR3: CASSPLTSGSSYEQYF; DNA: TGTGCCAGCAGCCCCCTGACTAGCGGGAGCTCCTACGAGCAGTACTTC
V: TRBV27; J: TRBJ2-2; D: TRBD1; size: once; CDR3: CASRSPRGPNTGELFF; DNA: TGTGCCAGCAGATCACCGAGGGGGCCGAACACCGGGGAGCTGTTTTTT
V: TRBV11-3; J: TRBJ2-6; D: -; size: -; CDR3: CASSLGPSGANVLTF; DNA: TGTGCCAGCAGCTTAGGGCCGTCTGGGGCCAACGTCCTGACTTTC
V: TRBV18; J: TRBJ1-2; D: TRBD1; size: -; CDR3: CASSPRTGMGDPYGYTF; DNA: TGTGCCAGCTCACCACGGACAGGGATGGGGGATCCCTATGGCTACACCTTC
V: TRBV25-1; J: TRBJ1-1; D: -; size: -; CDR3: CASSVQEGAEAFF; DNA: TGTGCCAGCAGTGTGCAGGAAGGGGCTGAAGCTTTCTTT
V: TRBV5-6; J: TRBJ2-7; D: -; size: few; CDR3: CASSGAPYEQYF; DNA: TGTGCCAGCAGCGGGGCCCCCTACGAGCAGTACTTC
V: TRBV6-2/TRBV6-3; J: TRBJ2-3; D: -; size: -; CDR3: CASSYPPPDTQYF; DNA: TGTGCCAGCAGTTACCCTCCCCCGGATACGCAGTATTTT
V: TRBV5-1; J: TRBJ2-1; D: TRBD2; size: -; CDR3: CASSPTTGTIQFF; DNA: TGCGCCAGCAGCCCTACCACCGGGACTATTCAGTTCTTC
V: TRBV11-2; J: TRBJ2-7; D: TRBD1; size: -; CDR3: CASSPRTGVPGSYEQYF; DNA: TGTGCCAGCAGCCCTCGGACAGGGGTCCCCGGGAGCTACGAGCAGTACTTC
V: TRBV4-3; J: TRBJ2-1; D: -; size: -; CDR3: CASSQDPTPRNEQFF; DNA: TGCGCCAGCAGCCAAGACCCTACCCCCCGCAATGAGCAGTTCTTC
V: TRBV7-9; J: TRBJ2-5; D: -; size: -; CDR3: CASSPRTGQETQYF; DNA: TGTGCCAGCAGCCCGAGGACGGGACAAGAGACCCAGTACTTC
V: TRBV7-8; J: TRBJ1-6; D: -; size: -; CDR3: CASSPARGGNSPLHF; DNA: TGTGCCAGCAGCCCAGCGAGGGGAGGTAATTCACCCCTCCACTTT
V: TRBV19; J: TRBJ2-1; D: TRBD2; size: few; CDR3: CASSIHLAESSYNEQFF; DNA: TGTGCCAGTAGTATCCACCTAGCGGAGAGCTCCTACAATGAGCAGTTCTTC
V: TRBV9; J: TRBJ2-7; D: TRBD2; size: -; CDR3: CASSGRTSGSPYEQYF; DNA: TGTGCCAGCAGCGGGCGGACTAGCGGGAGCCCCTACGAGCAGTACTTC
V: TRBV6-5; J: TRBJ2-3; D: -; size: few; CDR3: CASRRGPDTDTQYF; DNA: TGTGCCAGCAGGAGAGGGCCCGACACAGATACGCAGTATTTT
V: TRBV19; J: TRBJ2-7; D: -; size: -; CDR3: CASSGRWTPAYEQYF; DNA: TGTGCCAGTAGTGGGAGGTGGACACCAGCCTACGAGCAGTACTTC
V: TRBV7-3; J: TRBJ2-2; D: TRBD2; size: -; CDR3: CASSLLAGAVGELFF; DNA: TGTGCCAGCAGCCTCCTAGCGGGAGCGGTCGGGGAGCTGTTTTTT
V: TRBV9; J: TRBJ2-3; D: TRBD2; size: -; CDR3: CASSAGTSGRVADTQYF; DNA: TGTGCCAGCAGCGCAGGGACTAGCGGGAGGGTAGCAGATACGCAGTATTTT
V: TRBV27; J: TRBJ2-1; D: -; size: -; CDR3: CASRRLDEQFF; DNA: TGTGCCAGCAGGCGTCTCGATGAGCAGTTCTTC
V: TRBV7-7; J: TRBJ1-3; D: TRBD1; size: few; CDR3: CASSPRGPGQGPGNTIYF; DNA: TGTGCTAGCAGCCCCCGGGGGCCGGGACAGGGACCCGGAAACACCATATATTTT
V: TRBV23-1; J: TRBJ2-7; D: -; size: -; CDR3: CASSQSGGPCPYEQYF; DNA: TGCGCCAGCAGTCAATCGGGGGGGCCCTGCCCCTACGAGCAGTACTTC
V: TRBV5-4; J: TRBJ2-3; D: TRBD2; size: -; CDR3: CASSLGAASGNTDTQYF; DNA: TGTGCCAGCAGCTTGGGGGCGGCTAGCGGGAACACAGATACGCAGTATTTT
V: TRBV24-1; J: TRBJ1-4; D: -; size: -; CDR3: CATSEDGRGNEKLFF; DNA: TGTGCCACCAGCGAAGATGGGAGGGGTAATGAAAAACTGTTTTTT
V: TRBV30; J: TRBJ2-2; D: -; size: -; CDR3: CAWSPTLTGELFF; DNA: TGTGCCTGGAGTCCAACTTTGACCGGGGAGCTGTTTTTT
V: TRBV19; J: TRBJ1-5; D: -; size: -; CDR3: CASSIVTSPNQPQHF; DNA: TGTGCCAGTAGTATAGTAACCAGTCCCAATCAGCCCCAGCATTTT
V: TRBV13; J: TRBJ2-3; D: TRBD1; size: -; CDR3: CASSATPGTGETDTQYF; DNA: TGTGCCAGCAGCGCAACCCCCGGGACAGGGGAGACAGATACGCAGTATTTT
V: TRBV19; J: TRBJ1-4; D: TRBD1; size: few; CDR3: CASSIGTATNEKLFF; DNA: TGTGCCAGTAGTATCGGGACAGCAACTAATGAAAAACTGTTTTTT
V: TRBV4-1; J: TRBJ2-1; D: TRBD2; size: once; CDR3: CASSPGLGYEQFF; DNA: TGCGCCAGCAGCCCAGGACTAGGGTATGAGCAGTTCTTC
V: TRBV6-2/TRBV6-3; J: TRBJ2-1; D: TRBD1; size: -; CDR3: CASSSPGRGRGNEQFF; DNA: TGTGCCAGCAGTTCCCCCGGCAGGGGGCGCGGCAATGAGCAGTTCTTC
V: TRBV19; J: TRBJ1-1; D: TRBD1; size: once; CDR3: CASSNDDRGIGNTEAFF; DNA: TGTGCCAGTAGTAACGATGACAGGGGGATTGGGAACACTGAAGCTTTCTTT
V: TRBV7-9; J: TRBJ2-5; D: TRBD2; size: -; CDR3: CASSRTSGSLQETQYF; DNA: TGTGCCAGCAGCCGGACTAGCGGGAGCCTACAAGAGACCCAGTACTTC
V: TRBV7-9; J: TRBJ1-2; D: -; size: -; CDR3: CASSPGHGYTF; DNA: TGTGCCAGCAGCCCCGGTCATGGCTACACCTTC
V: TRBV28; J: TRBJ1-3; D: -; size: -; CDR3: CASTQLGNTIYF; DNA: TGTGCCAGCACCCAATTGGGAAACACCATATATTTT
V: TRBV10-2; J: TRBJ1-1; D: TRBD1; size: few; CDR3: CASRTGTATEAFF; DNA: TGCGCCAGCAGGACCGGGACAGCCACTGAAGCTTTCTTT
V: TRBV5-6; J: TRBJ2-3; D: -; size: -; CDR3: CASRQGTDTQYF; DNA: TGTGCCAGCAGACAGGGAACCGATACGCAGTATTTT
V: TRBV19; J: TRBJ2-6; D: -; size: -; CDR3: CASSMGTGTSNVLTF; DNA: TGTGCCAGTAGTATGGGTACCGGGACAAGCAACGTCCTGACTTTC
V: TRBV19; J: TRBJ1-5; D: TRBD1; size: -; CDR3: CASSIVQGGQPQHF; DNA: TGTGCCAGTAGTATAGTCCAGGGGGGACAGCCCCAGCATTTT
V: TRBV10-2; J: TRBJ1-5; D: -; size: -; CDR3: CASTGGNQPQHF; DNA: TGCGCCAGCACCGGAGGGAATCAGCCCCAGCATTTT
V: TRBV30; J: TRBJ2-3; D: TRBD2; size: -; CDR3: CAWSVGTSFAADTQYF; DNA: TGTGCCTGGAGTGTAGGGACTAGTTTCGCCGCAGATACGCAGTATTTT
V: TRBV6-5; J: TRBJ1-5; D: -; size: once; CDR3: CATIILGGQPQHF; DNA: TGTGCCACAATAATCCTCGGAGGCCAGCCCCAGCATTTT
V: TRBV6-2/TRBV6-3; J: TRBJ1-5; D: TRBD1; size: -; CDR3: CASSYNRTGFLNQPQHF; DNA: TGTGCCAGCAGTTACAACCGGACAGGGTTTCTCAATCAGCCCCAGCATTTT
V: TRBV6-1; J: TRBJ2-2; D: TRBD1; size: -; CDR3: CASSDPSQLPGQGANGELFF; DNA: TGTGCCAGCAGTGACCCTTCTCAACTCCCGGGACAGGGGGCAAACGGGGAGCTGTTTTTT
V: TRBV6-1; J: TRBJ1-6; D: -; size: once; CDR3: CASSEKGGVNSPLHF; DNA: TGTGCCAGCAGTGAAAAGGGGGGGGTTAATTCACCCCTCCACTTT
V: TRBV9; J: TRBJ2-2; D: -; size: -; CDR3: CASSPRVGGNTGELFF; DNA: TGTGCCAGCAGCCCCCGGGTCGGGGGGAACACCGGGGAGCTGTTTTTT
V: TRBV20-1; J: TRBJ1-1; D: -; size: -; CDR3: CSARVEPEAFF; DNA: TGCAGTGCTAGAGTGGAGCCAGAAGCTTTCTTT
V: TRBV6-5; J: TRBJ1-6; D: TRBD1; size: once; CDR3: CASSYWGTVNSPLHF; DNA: TGTGCCAGCAGTTACTGGGGGACAGTGAATTCACCCCTCCACTTT
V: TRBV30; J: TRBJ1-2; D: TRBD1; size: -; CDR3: CAWSVGPGTGSGYTF; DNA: TGTGCCTGGAGTGTTGGGCCCGGGACAGGGAGTGGCTACACCTTC
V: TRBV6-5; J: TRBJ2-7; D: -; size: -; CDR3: CASSSVGAPSYEQYF; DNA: TGTGCCAGCAGTTCGGTTGGGGCGCCCTCCTACGAGCAGTACTTC
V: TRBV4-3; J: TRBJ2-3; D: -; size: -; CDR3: CASSPGQRDTQYF; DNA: TGCGCCAGCAGCCCCGGACAGAGAGATACGCAGTATTTT
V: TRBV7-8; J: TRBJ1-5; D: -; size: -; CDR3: CASSPGASNQPQHF; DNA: TGTGCCAGCAGCCCTGGGGCTAGCAATCAGCCCCAGCATTTT
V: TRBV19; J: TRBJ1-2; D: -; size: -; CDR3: CASSPRPSGGFYGYTF; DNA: TGTGCCAGTAGTCCGCGGCCGTCGGGCGGGTTCTATGGCTACACCTTC